The next 15 T cell receptor beta chains were all read from a single sample in a study of blood T cells in healthy people across ages. A sample-barcoded 5' primer and a J-beta primer mix were used in a second PCR of roughly 7 to 11 cycles. Using its own MiXCR run on the 5' RACE reads, TCRdb lists one record per CDR3 protein. The sample has 1.5 million to 2 million distinct CDR3 sequences; just under 50% are singletons. The sequencing sample was made of blood. These receptors originate from a woman aged 40 to 49 in good health.

This rearrangement joins TRBV12-3 or TRBV12-4 to TRBJ2-5, with a weak D call TRBD1 (6 bases). The CDR3 has 12 residues. V was cut by 7 bases and J by 11 bases, with 17 bases left in between. DNA for the CDR3: TGTGCCAGCACGCAGGGGTTTGAAGAGCAGTACTTC. This gives the protein CASTQGFEEQYF.

The CDR3 DNA reads TGTGCCATCAGTGAGTACCAGAGCACAGATACGCAGTATTTT. Translating it yields CAISEYQSTDTQYF. The chain combines TRBV10-3 with TRBJ2-3; D is ambiguous. The germline V gene encodes CDR1 ENHRY and CDR2 SYGVKD. Trimming took 1 base from V and 0 from J, leaving 5 bases between them. The CDR3 is 14 amino acids.

The chain combines TRBV6-1 with TRBJ2-2; 9 bases line up with TRBD1. With 0 bases clipped from V and 3 bases from J, the junction kept 8 bases outside the gene matches. There are 18 residues in the CDR3. CDR1 and CDR2 (germline): MNHNS, SASEGT. CDR3 sequence reads: CASSEALITGGYTGELFF. For the CDR3, the DNA is TGTGCCAGCAGTGAAGCCCTAATTACAGGGGGCTACACCGGGGAGCTGTTTTTT.

This clonotype has a handful of counts. V and J are TRBV25-1 and TRBJ2-7; 13 bases are shared with TRBD2. The CDR3 has 17 residues. Trimming at V came to 4 bases and at J to 2 bases, leaving 8 bases not matched to a gene. Germline CDR1 reads MGHDK; CDR2 reads SYGVNS. The CDR3 region has the DNA TGTGCCAGCAGTGTACCCACCGGACTAGCGGGGGCCTACGAGCAGTACTTC. Protein product: CASSVPTGLAGAYEQYF.

This clonotype has just one count. J is TRBJ2-3 and V is TRBV6-5; no definite D call. Trimming took 8 bases from V and 5 from J, leaving 11 bases between them. Germline V gives CDR1 MNHEY, CDR2 SVGAGI. The CDR3 extends over 12 amino acids. CDR3 loop: CASGIAGDTQYF. The CDR3 DNA is TGTGCCAGCGGGATAGCTGGAGATACGCAGTATTTT.

The table lists this clonotype with a few counts. The chain uses TRBV21-1 and TRBJ2-1; the D segment call TRBD2 is taken from the table without a DNA check. TRBV21-1 is designated a pseudogene. There are 21 residues in the CDR3. In DNA form, the CDR3 reads TGTGCCAGCAGCCGTTCCCGGACTAGCGGGGGGGGACTAAGCTCCTACAATGAGCAGTTCTTC. It translates to CASSRSRTSGGGLSSYNEQFF.

The chain carries TRBV6-6 and TRBJ1-5; D uncertain. The germline V gene has CDR1 MNHNY and CDR2 SVGAGI (reference sequence). The CDR3 contains 15 residues. The V and J ends lost 6 bases and 1 base respectively, with 13 bases between them. CDR3 sequence (DNA): TGTGCCAGCAGACTTACAGCGGACAGCAATCAGCCCCAGCATTTT. Its translation is CASRLTADSNQPQHF.

The table lists this clonotype with a count of one. The chain is built from TRBV12-3 or TRBV12-4 and TRBJ2-4, with 7 nucleotides matching TRBD1. V lost 7 bases, J lost 13 bases, and 19 bases stayed unmatched. The CDR3 length is 15 residues. The CDR3 DNA follows: TGTGCCAGCATCAGGGGGTTACAGGGCTTGCCTGAGCAGTACTTC. Amino acid sequence: CASIRGLQGLPEQYF.

The chain recombines TRBV11-3 with TRBJ2-1; TRBD2 aligns across 10 bases. The germline gives CDR1 SGHNT, CDR2 YENEEA. V was pared by 5 bases and J by 6 bases, with 7 bases of the junction left unmatched. The CDR3 loop spans 15 amino acids. The DNA for the CDR3 is TGTGCCAGCAGCCGGAGCGGGGGGGCCACCAATGAGCAGTTCTTC. Residues: CASSRSGGATNEQFF. Drawing the rest from reference TRBV11-3 and TRBJ2-1, the complete variable domain is EAGVVQSPRYKIIEKKQPVAFWCNPISGHNTLYWYLQNLGQGPELLIRYENEEAVDDSQLPKDRFSAERLKGVDSTLKIQPAELGDSAVYLCASSRSGGATNEQFFGPGTRLTVL.

The CDR3 bases are TGCAGTGCTAGTCCTAGCGGGGTATCCCCGGGGACCCAGTACTTC. Encoded protein: CSASPSGVSPGTQYF. The chain combines TRBV20-1 with TRBJ2-5; 9 bases agree with TRBD2. The CDR3 runs 15 residues. V was clipped by 3 bases and J by 7 bases; unmatched bases: 12. Germline V gene sequence: CDR1 DFQATT, CDR2 SNEGSKA (reference sequence).

The chain combines TRBV20-1 with TRBJ2-3, with D unresolved. Per the germline V gene, CDR1 is DFQATT and CDR2 is SNEGSKA (reference sequence). The CDR3 runs to 13 residues. The V and J ends lost 3 bases and 6 bases respectively, with 13 bases between them. The CDR3 nucleotides are TGCAGTGCTAGGGTTACCGGGTCGGATACGCAGTATTTT. Translated, it gives CSARVTGSDTQYF.

V is TRBV7-9 and J is TRBJ2-7; 8 bases line up with TRBD2. V shed 1 base and J 6 bases; nucleotides not matched to a gene: 5. CDR1 is SEHNR and CDR2 is FQNEAQ in the germline V gene (reference sequence). The CDR3 is 14 residues long. As DNA, the CDR3 is TGTGCCAGCAGCTTAGGCGGGGGGCTCGGCGAGCAGTACTTC. Translated, it gives CASSLGGGLGEQYF.

The chain uses TRBV6-5 and TRBJ2-7; D is unresolved. The CDR3 totals 17 residues. Per germline, CDR1 MNHEY and CDR2 SVGAGI. Trimming removed 0 bases at V and 2 bases at J, with 17 bases between. The CDR3 loop is CASSYSMMSGRTYEQYF. In nucleotides, the CDR3 is TGTGCCAGCAGTTACTCGATGATGAGTGGGCGAACCTACGAGCAGTACTTC.

The rearrangement uses TRBV19 and TRBJ2-5, with TRBD2 matching 9 bases. CDR3 size: 14 residues. Germline lookup yields CDR1 LNHDA and CDR2 SQIVND (reference sequence). V shed 6 bases, J shed 0 bases, and the junction held 2 bases outside the gene matches. The CDR3 spells CASRVAGDQETQYF. The CDR3 nucleotides read TGTGCCAGTAGGGTAGCGGGGGACCAAGAGACCCAGTACTTC.

This clonotype was recorded once. The rearrangement uses TRBV20-1 and TRBJ2-3; D not certain. V shed 0 bases and J shed 4 bases, with 11 bases lying between them. CDR1 DFQATT and CDR2 SNEGSKA come from the germline V gene (reference sequence). The CDR3 is 14 residues long. For the CDR3, the DNA is TGCAGTGCTAGAGAAGTAAGAGGAGCAGATACGCAGTATTTT. Translating it yields CSAREVRGADTQYF.